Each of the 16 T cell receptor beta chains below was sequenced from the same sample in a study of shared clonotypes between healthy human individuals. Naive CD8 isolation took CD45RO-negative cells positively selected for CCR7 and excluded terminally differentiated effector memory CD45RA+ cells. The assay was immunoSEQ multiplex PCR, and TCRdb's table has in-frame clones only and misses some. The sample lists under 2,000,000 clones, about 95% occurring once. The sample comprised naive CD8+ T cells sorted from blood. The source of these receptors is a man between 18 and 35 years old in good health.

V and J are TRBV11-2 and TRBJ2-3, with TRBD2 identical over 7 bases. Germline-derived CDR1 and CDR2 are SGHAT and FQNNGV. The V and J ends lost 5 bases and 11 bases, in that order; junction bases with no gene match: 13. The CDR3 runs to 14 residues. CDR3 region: CASSLPGASGGQYF. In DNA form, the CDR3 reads TGTGCCAGCAGCCTACCTGGGGCTAGCGGAGGGCAGTATTTT. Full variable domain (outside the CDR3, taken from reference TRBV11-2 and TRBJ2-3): EAGVAQSPRYKIIEKRQSVAFWCNPISGHATLYWYQQILGQGPKLLIQFQNNGVVDDSQLPKDRFSAERLKGVDSTLKIQPAKLEDSAVYLCASSLPGASGGQYFGPGTRLTVL.

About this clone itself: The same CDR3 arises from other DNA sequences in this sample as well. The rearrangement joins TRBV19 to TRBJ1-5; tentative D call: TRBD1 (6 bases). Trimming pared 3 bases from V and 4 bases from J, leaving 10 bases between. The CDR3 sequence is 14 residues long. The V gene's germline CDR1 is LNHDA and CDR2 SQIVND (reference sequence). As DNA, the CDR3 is TGTGCCAGTAGTATTGGGGGCGTAAATCAGCCCCAGCATTTT. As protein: CASSIGGVNQPQHF. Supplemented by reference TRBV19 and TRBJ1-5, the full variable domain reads DGGITQSPKYLFRKEGQNVTLSCEQNLNHDAMYWYRQDPGQGLRLIYYSQIVNDFQKGDIAEGYSVSREKKESFPLTVTSAQKNPTAFYLCASSIGGVNQPQHFGDGTRLSIL.

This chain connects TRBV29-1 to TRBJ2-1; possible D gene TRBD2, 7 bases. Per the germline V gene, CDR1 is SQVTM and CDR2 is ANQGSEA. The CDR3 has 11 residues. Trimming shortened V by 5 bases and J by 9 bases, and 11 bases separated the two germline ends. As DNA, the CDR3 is TGCAGCGTTTGGGGGGGCGGTGAGCAGTTCTTC. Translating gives CSVWGGGEQFF.

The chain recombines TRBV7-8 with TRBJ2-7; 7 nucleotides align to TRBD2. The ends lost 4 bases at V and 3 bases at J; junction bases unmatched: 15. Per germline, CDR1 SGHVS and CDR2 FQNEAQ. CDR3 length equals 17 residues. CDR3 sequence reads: CASSYHLREPKDYEQYF. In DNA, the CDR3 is TGTGCCAGCAGCTACCACCTGCGGGAGCCCAAGGACTACGAGCAGTACTTC.

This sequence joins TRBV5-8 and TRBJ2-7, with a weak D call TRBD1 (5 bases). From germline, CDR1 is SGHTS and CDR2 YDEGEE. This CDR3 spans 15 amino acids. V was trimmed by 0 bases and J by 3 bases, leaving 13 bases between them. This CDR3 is CASSLENRQLYEQYF. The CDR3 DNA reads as TGTGCCAGCAGCTTGGAGAACAGGCAACTCTACGAGCAGTACTTC.

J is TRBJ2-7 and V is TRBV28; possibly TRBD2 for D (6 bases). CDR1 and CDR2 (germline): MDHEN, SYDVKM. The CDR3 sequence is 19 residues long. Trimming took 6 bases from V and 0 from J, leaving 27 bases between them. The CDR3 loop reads CASSHPLGDLTVSSYEQYF. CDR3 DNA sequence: TGTGCCAGCAGCCATCCTTTGGGGGACTTGACCGTAAGCTCCTACGAGCAGTACTTC. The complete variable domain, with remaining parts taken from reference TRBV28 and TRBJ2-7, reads DVKVTQSSRYLVKRTGEKVFLECVQDMDHENMFWYRQDPGLGLRLIYFSYDVKMKEKGDIPEGYSVSREKKERFSLILESASTNQTSMYLCASSHPLGDLTVSSYEQYFGPGTRLTVT.

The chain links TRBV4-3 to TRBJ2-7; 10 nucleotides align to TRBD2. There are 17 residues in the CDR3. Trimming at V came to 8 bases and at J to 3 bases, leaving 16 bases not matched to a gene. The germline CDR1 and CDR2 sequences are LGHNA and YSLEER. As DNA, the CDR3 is TGCGCCAGCTCGGAATTTGTCGATCCTAGCGGGAGCTACGAGCAGTACTTC. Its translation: CASSEFVDPSGSYEQYF.

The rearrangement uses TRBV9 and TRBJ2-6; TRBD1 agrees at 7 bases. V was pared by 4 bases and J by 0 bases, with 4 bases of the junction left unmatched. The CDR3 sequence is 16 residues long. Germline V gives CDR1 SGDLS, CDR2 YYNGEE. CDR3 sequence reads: CASSIQGSSGANVLTF. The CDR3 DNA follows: TGTGCCAGCAGCATACAGGGGAGCTCTGGGGCCAACGTCCTGACTTTC.

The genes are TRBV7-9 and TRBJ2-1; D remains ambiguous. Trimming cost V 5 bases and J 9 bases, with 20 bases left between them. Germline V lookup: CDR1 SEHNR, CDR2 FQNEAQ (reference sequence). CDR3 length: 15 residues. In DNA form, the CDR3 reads TGTGCCAGCAGCGACCTAAAGCCGCCTCTCGGTGAGCAGTTCTTC. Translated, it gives CASSDLKPPLGEQFF.

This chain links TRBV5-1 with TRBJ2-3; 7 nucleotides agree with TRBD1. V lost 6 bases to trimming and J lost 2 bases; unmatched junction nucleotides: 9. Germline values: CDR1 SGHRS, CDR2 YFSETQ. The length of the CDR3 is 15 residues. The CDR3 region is CASNYRDSYTDTQYF. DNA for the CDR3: TGCGCCAGCAACTACCGGGACAGCTACACAGATACGCAGTATTTT.

Written as DNA, the CDR3 is TGTGCCAGCAGCTACCAGGGGGCCACTGAAGCTTTCTTT. Its protein product is CASSYQGATEAFF. V is TRBV7-9 and J is TRBJ1-1; TRBD1 matches at 8 bases. The CDR3 extends over 13 amino acids. V was clipped by 4 bases and J by 4 bases; unmatched bases: 2. Germline CDR1 and CDR2: SEHNR and FQNEAQ (reference sequence).

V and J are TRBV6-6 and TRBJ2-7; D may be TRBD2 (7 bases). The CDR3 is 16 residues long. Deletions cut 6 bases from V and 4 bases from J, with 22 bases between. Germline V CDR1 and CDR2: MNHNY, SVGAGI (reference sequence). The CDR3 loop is CASSEQGLLGGYEQYF. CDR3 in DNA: TGTGCCAGCAGCGAACAGGGACTACTCGGAGGGTACGAGCAGTACTTC.

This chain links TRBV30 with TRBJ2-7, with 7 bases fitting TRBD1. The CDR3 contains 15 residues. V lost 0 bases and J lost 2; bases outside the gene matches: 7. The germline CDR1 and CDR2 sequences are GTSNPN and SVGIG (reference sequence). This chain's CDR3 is CAWSVSGTDPYEQYF. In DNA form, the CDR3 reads TGTGCCTGGAGTGTTTCCGGGACAGACCCCTACGAGCAGTACTTC.

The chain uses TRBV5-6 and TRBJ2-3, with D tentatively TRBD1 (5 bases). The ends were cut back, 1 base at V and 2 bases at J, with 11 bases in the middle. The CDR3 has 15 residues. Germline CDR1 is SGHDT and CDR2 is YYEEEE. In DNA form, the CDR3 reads TGTGCCAGCAGCTTGCCGACAGACCTCACAGATACGCAGTATTTT. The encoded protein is CASSLPTDLTDTQYF. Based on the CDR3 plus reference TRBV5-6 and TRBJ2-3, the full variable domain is DAGVTQSPTHLIKTRGQQVTLRCSPKSGHDTVSWYQQALGQGPQFIFQYYEEEERQRGNFPDRFSGHQFPNYSSELNVNALLLGDSALYLCASSLPTDLTDTQYFGPGTRLTVL.

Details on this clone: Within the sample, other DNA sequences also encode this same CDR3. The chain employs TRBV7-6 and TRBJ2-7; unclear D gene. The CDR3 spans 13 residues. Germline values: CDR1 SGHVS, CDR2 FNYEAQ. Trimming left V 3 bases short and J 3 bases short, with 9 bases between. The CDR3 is CASSLHSSYEQYF. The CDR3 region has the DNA TGTGCCAGCAGCTTGCACTCTAGCTACGAGCAGTACTTC.

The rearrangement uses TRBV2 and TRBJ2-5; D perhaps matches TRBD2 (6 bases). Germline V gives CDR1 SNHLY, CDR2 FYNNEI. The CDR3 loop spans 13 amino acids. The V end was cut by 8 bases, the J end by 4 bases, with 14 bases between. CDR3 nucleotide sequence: TGTGCCAGCCACTGGGGGGTGGGAGAGACCCAGTACTTC. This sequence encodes CASHWGVGETQYF.